Sequencing of this T cell receptor (beta chain) was carried out in a study of blood T cell repertoires in COVID-19. Study as a whole: Both acute and convalescent COVID-19 samples were obtained from the United States, Italy and Spain. Sources were T cells, B-cell-depleted T cells, or PBMCs; the material itself was cDNA or gDNA.

Trimming took 3 bases from V and 3 from J; bases not matched to a gene: 4. The germline V gene encodes CDR1 SGHRS and CDR2 YFSETQ. The CDR3 covers 14 residues. Authors' processing steps: Researchers report that nucleated cell counts were estimated from reference gene primer amplification. Repertoires were generated with immunoSEQ multiplex PCR, while TCRdb's copy carries only in-frame clones and drops some. For V, J and clone size, that table is used; D and trimming come from the DNA. The sample holds 200,000 to 300,000 clones, 70% to 90% seen once. This sequence originates from a woman in her 30s who had recovered from COVID-19. The V call is TRBV5-1, the J call TRBJ2-5, with 8 bases lining up with TRBD1. Material: peripheral blood. The CDR3 loop reads CASSSPDREETQYF. CDR3 nucleotides: TGCGCCAGCAGCTCCCCGGACAGGGAAGAGACCCAGTACTTC.